Below, 20 T cell receptor beta chains from the same sample are listed, as sequenced in a study of identical twins. Each CDR3 protein is one row after TCRdb ran MiXCR on the 5' RACE reads. The table records 450,000 or so distinct CDR3 sequences, approximately 14% of them present only once. The sample was also linked to a second study, of yellow fever vaccine responses in identical twins.

Sequencing was performed on CD4+ T cells sorted from blood. Source of these receptors: a woman aged 18 to 35 in good health.

The genes are TRBV6-5 and TRBJ2-2; either TRBD1 or TRBD2 may supply D (5 bases each). V lost 4 bases, J lost 6 bases, and 15 bases lay in between. Germline CDR1 is MNHEY and CDR2 is SVGAGI. The CDR3 has 15 residues. Here the CDR3 reads CASSSQGAVAGELFF. In nucleotides, the CDR3 is TGTGCCAGCAGTTCCCAGGGAGCCGTCGCCGGGGAGCTGTTTTTT.

The chain employs TRBV20-1 and TRBJ2-6; 8 bases are shared with TRBD1. This CDR3 has 15 amino acids. V gave up 6 bases and J gave up 0 bases; unmatched junction bases: 4. The germline V gene has CDR1 DFQATT and CDR2 SNEGSKA (reference sequence). CDR3 bases: TGCAGTGCCACAACAGGGGGCTCTGGGGCCAACGTCCTGACTTTC. It translates to CSATTGGSGANVLTF.

The chain carries TRBV6-2 or TRBV6-3 and TRBJ2-7; 11 nucleotides agree with TRBD2. The V segment lost 8 bases and the J segment 5 bases; nucleotides outside the gene matches: 11. CDR3 size: 15 residues. Germline CDR1 MNHEY, CDR2 SVGEGT. The CDR3 loop reads CASGRPGLAEDEQYF. The CDR3 nucleotides read TGTGCCAGCGGACGTCCGGGACTAGCGGAGGACGAGCAGTACTTC.

In this sample, this clonotype turned up a few times. The chain combines TRBV5-1 with TRBJ2-5; 9 bases agree with TRBD1. The trim removed 1 base at V and 4 bases at J, leaving 2 bases unmatched. The CDR3 spans 14 residues. In germline, CDR1 is SGHRS, CDR2 YFSETQ. CDR3 nucleotides: TGCGCCAGCAGCTTGCAGACAGGGGGAGAGACCCAGTACTTC. Protein sequence: CASSLQTGGETQYF.

There are a few counts of this clonotype. The chain couples TRBV24-1 to TRBJ2-1; TRBD1 might be the D (5 bases). V was shortened by 3 bases and J by 10 bases, with 9 bases between the two germline ends. Germline CDR1 reads KGHDR; CDR2 reads SFDVKD. The CDR3 is made up of 12 amino acids. This chain's CDR3 is CATSDQGREQFF. As DNA, the CDR3 is TGTGCCACCAGTGATCAGGGAAGGGAGCAGTTCTTC.

The chain recombines TRBV29-1 with TRBJ2-7; perhaps TRBD1 as D (6 bases). V was clipped by 6 bases and J by 5 bases, with 14 bases between them. The CDR3 runs to 12 residues. In germline, CDR1 is SQVTM, CDR2 ANQGSEA. This CDR3 is CSVSTGNDEQYF. Here the CDR3 DNA reads TGCAGCGTCAGTACAGGGAACGACGAGCAGTACTTC.

This clonotype was detected many times. This chain joins TRBV5-1 and TRBJ1-2; 12 positions match TRBD1. This CDR3 contains 16 residues. Trimming removed 5 bases from V and 4 bases from J; junction bases left unmatched: 9. The V gene's germline CDR1 is SGHRS and CDR2 YFSETQ. The DNA of the CDR3 is TGCGCCAGCAGTCGCGACGGGACAGGGGGCACCTATGGCTACACCTTC. Residues: CASSRDGTGGTYGYTF.

There are a few counts of this clonotype. CDR3 nucleotides: TGTGCCAGCAGCTTTTGGGGTAGTTGGGACGAGCAGTACTTC. It yields the protein CASSFWGSWDEQYF. The V and J genes are TRBV13 and TRBJ2-7, with D unclear. CDR1 and CDR2 (germline): PRHDT, FYEKMQ (reference sequence). V was cut by 3 bases and J by 5 bases, with 14 bases left in between. The CDR3 covers 14 residues.

V gene TRBV20-1 combines with J gene TRBJ2-7; 11 bases align to TRBD2. This CDR3 is built from 13 residues. V lost 8 bases and J lost 7; bases outside the gene matches: 10. Germline V CDR1 and CDR2: DFQATT, SNEGSKA (reference sequence). CDR3 sequence (DNA): TGCAGTCCTCAACTAGCGGGAGCTGGAGAGCAGTACTTC. It translates to CSPQLAGAGEQYF.

At least ten counts were recorded for this clonotype. V usage is TRBV3-1 and J usage is TRBJ2-1; unclear D gene. The ends were cut back, 5 bases at V and 6 bases at J, with 11 bases in the middle. The CDR3 loop spans 13 amino acids. CDR1 is LGHDT, CDR2 YNNKEL, per germline (reference sequence). This CDR3 reads CASSYVLGNEQFF. CDR3 nucleotides: TGTGCCAGCAGCTATGTCTTGGGCAATGAGCAGTTCTTC.

This clonotype was seen only a few times. V gene TRBV6-2 or TRBV6-3 combines with J gene TRBJ2-7, with 7 bases matching TRBD1. Germline loops: CDR1 MNHEY, CDR2 SVGEGT. V lost 6 bases and J lost 1; bases outside the gene matches: 9. The length of the CDR3 is 15 residues. The CDR3 bases are TGTGCCAGCAGGGCCCCCGGGACAGTGTCCTACGAGCAGTACTTC. This encodes CASRAPGTVSYEQYF.

CDR3 coding DNA: TGTGCCAGCACTAGAGGGGGCTCCGGGGAGCTGTTTTTT. It codes for CASTRGGSGELFF. The chain links TRBV28 to TRBJ2-2, with 7 bases identical to TRBD1. V was clipped by 7 bases and J by 6 bases; unmatched bases: 5. The CDR3 runs to 13 residues. The germline gives CDR1 MDHEN, CDR2 SYDVKM.

V usage is TRBV11-2 and J usage is TRBJ1-2, with unresolved D. Per the germline V gene, CDR1 is SGHAT and CDR2 is FQNNGV. Deletions cut 5 bases from V and 6 bases from J, with 10 bases between. The CDR3 consists of 12 residues. CDR3 sequence reads: CASSPGNDGYTF. The CDR3 nucleotides read TGTGCCAGCAGCCCGGGAAACGATGGCTACACCTTC.

This clonotype was seen a few times. This chain uses TRBV5-1 with TRBJ2-5; 12 nucleotides agree with TRBD2. The V segment lost 2 bases and the J segment 4 bases; nucleotides outside the gene matches: 6. Per germline, CDR1 SGHRS and CDR2 YFSETQ. CDR3 length: 16 residues. The CDR3 DNA reads as TGCGCCAGCAGCTTAGGCCCGGGACTAGCGGGAGAGACCCAGTACTTC. Translating it yields CASSLGPGLAGETQYF.

The rearrangement links TRBV24-1 to TRBJ2-1, with TRBD1 matching over 9 bases. The CDR3 has 16 residues. Germline V gives CDR1 KGHDR, CDR2 SFDVKD. With 8 bases clipped from V and 5 bases from J, the junction kept 12 bases outside the gene matches. The DNA of the CDR3 is TGTGCCACCACAGCAGGGGGGACAGGGAAGAACAATGAGCAGTTCTTC. It specifies CATTAGGTGKNNEQFF.

V usage is TRBV5-1 and J usage is TRBJ2-1; the match to TRBD1 covers 11 bases. J lost 9 bases, V lost 2 bases, and 7 bases had no gene match. In germline, CDR1 is SGHRS, CDR2 YFSETQ. The CDR3 spans 15 residues. The CDR3 coding sequence is TGCGCCAGCAGCTTCCGGGACAGGGGGTTGGGTGAGCAGTTCTTC. Amino acids: CASSFRDRGLGEQFF. The whole variable domain, remainder taken from reference TRBV5-1 and TRBJ2-1, is KAGVTQTPRYLIKTRGQQVTLSCSPISGHRSVSWYQQTPGQGLQFLFEYFSETQRNKGNFPGRFSGRQFSNSRSEMNVSTLELGDSALYLCASSFRDRGLGEQFFGPGTRLTVL.

This clonotype was counted a few times. The chain carries TRBV27 and TRBJ2-5; TRBD1 aligns across 8 bases. CDR1 and CDR2 from the germline V gene are MNHEY and SMNVEV (reference sequence). The CDR3 runs 13 residues. The V gene end was trimmed by 6 bases and the J gene end by 5 bases; junction bases not matched to a gene: 5. DNA for the CDR3: TGTGCCAGCAGGAGACAGGGGCAGGAGACCCAGTACTTC. Translation gives CASRRQGQETQYF.

The V gene is TRBV28, the J gene TRBJ1-6, with D unclear. The germline V and J ends were trimmed by 7 bases and 10 bases, with 14 bases remaining between them. Germline V lookup: CDR1 MDHEN, CDR2 SYDVKM. This CDR3 contains 13 residues. The CDR3 sequence is CASTSSGISPLHF. CDR3 coding DNA: TGTGCCAGCACCAGTAGTGGAATATCACCCCTCCACTTT.

This clonotype was recorded a few times. The V call is TRBV27, the J call TRBJ2-1; perhaps TRBD2 as D (6 bases). This CDR3 spans 15 amino acids. Germline CDR1 and CDR2: MNHEY and SMNVEV (reference sequence). V was cut by 3 bases and J by 6 bases, with 15 bases left in between. The CDR3 nucleotides are TGTGCCAGCAGTTTCCGGGGACTCCTGACCAATGAGCAGTTCTTC. This gives the protein CASSFRGLLTNEQFF.

This clonotype was detected only a few times. The gene calls are TRBV27 and TRBJ2-7, with unresolved D. CDR3 size: 9 residues. Looked up from germline, CDR1 is MNHEY and CDR2 is SMNVEV (reference sequence). Trimming left V 10 bases short and J 3 bases short, with 4 bases between. CDR3 nucleotide sequence: TGTGCCACCCTCTACGAGCAGTACTTC. It translates to CATLYEQYF.